The present entry profiles one T cell receptor (beta chain) with its context. The antigen is undetermined. This record belongs to a study of T cell responses to AZD1222 COVID-19 vaccine. Whole-study findings and limits: Spike-specific TCRs gained breadth and depth after people received two AZD1222 doses. Regions left unmutated in variants are reportedly the target of nearly half of spike-specific TCRs. Repertoire sampling happened only post peak T cell response. The sample set comprised mostly white British donors with more females, and clonal diversity was possibly underestimated.

Produced via immunoSEQ multiplex PCR; TCRdb's table is partial and in-frame only. The profile covers 100,000 to 150,000 clones, with 90% appearing a single time and 6.9% taken by the ten largest. V lost 4 bases, J lost 0 bases, and 5 bases stayed unmatched. Germline CDR1 and CDR2: MNHEY and SVGAGI. The CDR3 contains 16 residues. The chain recombines TRBV6-5 with TRBJ1-4; 7 nucleotides match TRBD1. The receptor was isolated from an adult in good health. The material was peripheral blood, obtained on day 0 of AZD1222 vaccination. This CDR3 reads CASSSGTVATNEKLFF. The CDR3 bases are TGTGCCAGCAGTTCAGGGACAGTCGCAACTAATGAAAAACTGTTTTTT.